The 19 T cell receptor beta chains given below trace back to one sample, sequenced in a study of T cell clones after liver transplantation. Libraries were prepared by immunoSEQ multiplex PCR; TCRdb keeps only in-frame clonotypes and omits some of them. Among 65,000 to 85,000 clones listed, 80% to 85% were seen once. Source: CD4+ T cells from blood, taken about 50 months after liver transplant. Receptor source: a human patient who received a liver transplant. Some of these T cells may belong to the graft donor.

This chain links TRBV20-1 with TRBJ2-5, with D maybe TRBD2 (6 bases). This CDR3 spans 11 amino acids. Germline V gene lookup returns CDR1 DFQATT and CDR2 SNEGSKA (reference sequence). With 8 bases removed from V and 5 bases from J, the gap between germline ends came to 12 bases. In DNA form, the CDR3 reads TGCAGTTTTTCAGGGAGGGAGACCCAGTACTTC. As protein: CSFSGRETQYF.

V is TRBV4-1 and J is TRBJ1-5; D not certain. CDR1 is MGHRA, CDR2 YSYEKL, per germline. V was trimmed by 2 bases and J by 9 bases, leaving 8 bases between them. The CDR3 has 12 residues. In nucleotides, the CDR3 is TGCGCCAGCAGCCAAAGCCAAGGGCCCCAGCATTTT. This gives the protein CASSQSQGPQHF.

This chain joins TRBV5-8 and TRBJ2-7; 7 bases agree with TRBD1. The CDR3 is 14 residues long. Per germline, CDR1 SGHTS and CDR2 YDEGEE. The trim removed 0 bases at V and 2 bases at J, leaving 2 bases unmatched. This CDR3 reads CASSLATGAYEQYF. For the CDR3, the DNA is TGTGCCAGCAGCTTGGCCACAGGGGCCTACGAGCAGTACTTC.

The chain recombines TRBV18 with TRBJ1-5, with 8 nucleotides matching TRBD1. With V trimmed by 3 bases and J by 9 bases, 10 bases remained unmatched. The germline V gene has CDR1 KGHSH and CDR2 LQKENI. CDR3 length: 15 residues. CDR3 coding DNA: TGTGCCAGCTCACCCGGACAGGGCCGTATATGGCCCCAGCATTTT. This sequence encodes CASSPGQGRIWPQHF.

The V call is TRBV6-5, the J call TRBJ1-1; D is undetermined. The CDR3 totals 10 residues. V lost 6 bases to trimming and J lost 11 bases, with 10 bases between them. The V gene's germline CDR1 is MNHEY and CDR2 SVGAGI. The CDR3 protein is CASSLSAAFF. The CDR3 coding sequence is TGTGCCAGCAGCCTTAGTGCGGCTTTCTTT.

V and J are TRBV5-4 and TRBJ1-5, with D unclear. Trimming stripped 2 bases from V and 6 bases from J, with 12 bases between. The CDR3 length is 14 residues. CDR1 and CDR2 from the germline V gene are SGHNT and YYREEE (reference sequence). CDR3 loop: CASSFEGGGQPQHF. The DNA of the CDR3 is TGTGCCAGCAGCTTCGAGGGAGGTGGTCAGCCCCAGCATTTT.

This clone was seen just once. This chain uses TRBV30 with TRBJ2-1; no clear D. V lost 8 bases and J 5 bases, leaving 19 bases between the germline ends. Germline V CDR1 and CDR2: GTSNPN, SVGIG (reference sequence). The CDR3 runs to 14 residues. CDR3 in amino acids: CASNLGGNNNEQFF. The CDR3 region has the DNA TGTGCCAGTAATCTGGGCGGAAACAACAATGAGCAGTTCTTC.

This clone was picked up one time. The genes are TRBV5-4 and TRBJ2-7; D tentatively reads TRBD1 or TRBD2 (6 bases each). The CDR3 is made up of 16 amino acids. Between the trimmed V and J ends, which lost 4 bases and 6 bases, there was a span of 23 bases. CDR1 SGHNT and CDR2 YYREEE come from the germline V gene (reference sequence). The CDR3 nucleotides are TGTGCCAGCAGCCCTGGGGGGTTGGCTACCAGGGGCGAGCAGTACTTC. Its translation is CASSPGGLATRGEQYF. The variable domain in full, completed from reference TRBV5-4 and TRBJ2-7, reads ETGVTQSPTHLIKTRGQQVTLRCSSQSGHNTVSWYQQALGQGPQFIFQYYREEENGRGNFPPRFSGLQFPNYSSELNVNALELDDSALYLCASSPGGLATRGEQYFGPGTRLTVT.

The J gene is TRBJ2-3, the V gene TRBV6-6; D may be TRBD2 (6 bases). CDR1 and CDR2 from the germline V gene are MNHNY and SVGAGI (reference sequence). This CDR3 comprises 16 residues. Trimming took 5 bases from V and 0 from J, leaving 15 bases between them. In nucleotides, the CDR3 is TGTGCCAGCAGTGGAACCGGGAGATACAGCACAGATACGCAGTATTTT. This encodes CASSGTGRYSTDTQYF.

This clone has only one observation. The chain has TRBV28 and TRBJ1-2; D possibly corresponds to TRBD1 (5 bases). Trimming left V 5 bases short and J 3 bases short, with 10 bases between. The CDR3 spans 13 residues. The germline gives CDR1 MDHEN, CDR2 SYDVKM. The CDR3 region is CASSPGGDYGYTF. CDR3 DNA: TGTGCCAGCAGTCCCGGGGGGGACTATGGCTACACCTTC.

This chain uses TRBV7-2 with TRBJ1-4; D gene ambiguous. CDR3 length: 15 residues. Germline V gene data show CDR1 as SGHTA and CDR2 as FQGNSA. V gave up 1 base and J gave up 3 bases, with 9 bases separating them. CDR3 sequence reads: CASSLVFSSNEKLFF. The CDR3 DNA sequence: TGTGCCAGCAGCTTAGTCTTCAGTTCTAATGAAAAACTGTTTTTT.

CDR3 sequence: CASSPRWGSYEQYF. The CDR3 nucleotides read TGTGCCAGCAGCCCACGGTGGGGGTCCTACGAGCAGTACTTC. The J gene is TRBJ2-7, the V gene TRBV9; either TRBD1 or TRBD2 may supply D (5 bases each). Germline-derived CDR1 and CDR2 are SGDLS and YYNGEE. The CDR3 has 14 amino acids. Between the trimmed V and J ends, which lost 4 bases and 1 base, there was a span of 12 bases.

The chain is built from TRBV15 and TRBJ2-7; 10 bases align to TRBD1. The CDR3 contains 19 residues. Germline assignment: CDR1 LNHNV and CDR2 YYDKDF (reference sequence). Trimming at V came to 0 bases and at J to 0 bases, leaving 11 bases not matched to a gene. The CDR3 coding sequence is TGTGCCACCAGCAGAGACTTGGAGAAGGACAGGGGGATCTCCTACGAGCAGTACTTC. Translation: CATSRDLEKDRGISYEQYF.

V is TRBV18 and J is TRBJ2-2, with D hard to call. CDR3 length: 17 amino acids. CDR1 and CDR2 (germline): KGHSH, LQKENI. Trimming took off 0 bases at V and 0 bases at J, with 11 bases between the two ends. The CDR3 is CASSPPVAAANTGELFF. The CDR3 nucleotides read TGTGCCAGCTCACCACCGGTCGCGGCCGCGAACACCGGGGAGCTGTTTTTT.

The rearrangement uses TRBV7-9 and TRBJ2-6; no clear D. Germline V gene lookup returns CDR1 SEHNR and CDR2 FQNEAQ (reference sequence). The CDR3 spans 13 residues. V was pared by 3 bases and J by 2 bases, with 2 bases between. This chain's CDR3 is CASSFTGANVLTF. CDR3 DNA sequence: TGTGCCAGCAGCTTCACTGGGGCCAACGTCCTGACTTTC.

The V call is TRBV6-6, the J call TRBJ2-1; the D gene is possibly TRBD1 (6 bases). CDR3 size: 15 residues. The V end was cut by 6 bases, the J end by 0 bases, with 12 bases between. Germline CDR1 is MNHNY and CDR2 is SVGAGI (reference sequence). Here the CDR3 DNA reads TGTGCCAGCAGATTAGGGGGAAGCTCCTACAATGAGCAGTTCTTC. Its protein is CASRLGGSSYNEQFF.

The chain carries TRBV9 and TRBJ2-1; 11 nucleotides agree with TRBD2. V trimming: 3 bases; J trimming: 8 bases; junction bases outside the gene matches: 4. The germline V gene has CDR1 SGDLS and CDR2 YYNGEE. The CDR3 loop spans 14 amino acids. The CDR3 loop is CASSETSGIYEQFF. The CDR3 DNA sequence: TGTGCCAGCAGCGAGACTAGCGGGATCTATGAGCAGTTCTTC.

The V call is TRBV6-1, the J call TRBJ2-1; D remains ambiguous. The germline CDR1 and CDR2 sequences are MNHNS and SASEGT. V lost 2 bases, J lost 0 bases, and 8 bases lay in between. The CDR3 extends over 15 amino acids. In DNA form, the CDR3 reads TGTGCCAGCAGTGAAAGACCCCGCTCCTACAATGAGCAGTTCTTC. The encoded protein is CASSERPRSYNEQFF.

The V gene is TRBV7-6, the J gene TRBJ1-3, with D uncertain. Germline values: CDR1 SGHVS, CDR2 FNYEAQ. V dropped 1 base and J dropped 2 bases, with 9 bases sitting between them. The length of the CDR3 is 15 residues. CDR3 bases: TGTGCCAGCAGCTTAGTCGGGTCCGCTGGAAACACCATATATTTT. Its protein product is CASSLVGSAGNTIYF.